These 8 T cell receptor beta chains share one sample of origin, sequenced in a study of T cells after yellow fever vaccination. TCRdb passed the 5' RACE reads through MiXCR, listing each CDR3 protein once. The table records roughly 300,000 distinct CDR3 sequences, around 7% of them present only once. The specimen comprised PBMCs, sampled approximately 40 days after the first yellow fever vaccination. All receptors come from a man between 18 and 29 years old who received the YFV17D yellow fever vaccine.

This clonotype was counted a few times. V and J are TRBV20-1 and TRBJ1-2; TRBD1 might be the D (5 bases). Germline V gene data show CDR1 as DFQATT and CDR2 as SNEGSKA (reference sequence). V lost 8 bases to trimming and J lost 5 bases, with 15 bases between them. The CDR3 spans 12 residues. The CDR3: CSPTGPAYGYTF. For the CDR3, the DNA is TGCAGTCCCACGGGGCCTGCGTATGGCTACACCTTC.

This sequence joins TRBV5-1 and TRBJ1-2; D remains unclear. CDR3 length: 14 amino acids. V lost 0 bases to trimming and J lost 4 bases, with 10 bases between them. Per the germline V gene, CDR1 is SGHRS and CDR2 is YFSETQ. CDR3 residues: CASSLDPGSYGYTF. CDR3 in DNA: TGCGCCAGCAGCTTGGACCCAGGAAGCTATGGCTACACCTTC.

This clonotype has a handful of counts. This chain connects TRBV6-1 to TRBJ2-3, with a possible D match to TRBD2 (7 bases). This CDR3 spans 16 amino acids. Germline V gives CDR1 MNHNS, CDR2 SASEGT. The V and J ends lost 7 bases and 5 bases respectively, with 22 bases between them. The CDR3 region is CASTLGLGGAKDTQYF. CDR3 coding DNA: TGTGCCAGCACCCTCGGGTTAGGGGGGGCTAAAGATACGCAGTATTTT.

The table lists this clonotype with a few counts. This chain links TRBV20-1 with TRBJ1-5; tentative D call: TRBD1 (5 bases). Germline V gene data show CDR1 as DFQATT and CDR2 as SNEGSKA (reference sequence). The CDR3 runs to 14 residues. Trimming cost V 5 bases and J 11 bases, with 22 bases left between them. CDR3 loop: CSAGNRWGEASQHF. The CDR3 bases are TGCAGTGCTGGGAACAGGTGGGGGGAGGCTTCCCAGCATTTT.

The rearrangement links TRBV28 to TRBJ2-7; possibly TRBD1 or TRBD2 for D (5 bases each). CDR3 size: 14 residues. V lost 8 bases and J lost 3, with 17 bases in between. CDR1 and CDR2 (germline): MDHEN, SYDVKM. Here the CDR3 reads CASASRDGDYEQYV. The CDR3, as DNA: TGTGCCAGCGCCAGCCGGGACGGGGACTACGAGCAGTACGTC.

V is TRBV13 and J is TRBJ1-1, with TRBD1 matching over 8 bases. The trim removed 4 bases at V and 5 bases at J, leaving 9 bases unmatched. The CDR3 extends over 15 amino acids. From germline, CDR1 is PRHDT and CDR2 FYEKMQ (reference sequence). This CDR3 is CASSSSGGWGTEAFF. CDR3 DNA: TGTGCCAGCAGCTCCTCAGGGGGCTGGGGGACTGAAGCTTTCTTT.

This clonotype was seen a few times. The chain combines TRBV20-1 with TRBJ2-1, with D possibly being TRBD2 (5 bases). Trimming took 4 bases from V and 7 from J, leaving 17 bases between them. Germline CDR1 DFQATT, CDR2 SNEGSKA (reference sequence). The CDR3 covers 14 residues. The CDR3 nucleotides are TGCAGTGCTACCCACCGGGAACTTCTTAATGAGCAGTTCTTC. It yields the protein CSATHRELLNEQFF.

This clonotype was seen a few times. The chain combines TRBV12-3 or TRBV12-4 with TRBJ1-6; weak D call: TRBD1 (5 bases). Trimming removed 3 bases from V and 1 base from J, with 13 bases in between. The CDR3 has 17 residues. The CDR3 DNA reads TGTGCCAGCAGTTTTTCACCCGGGGGGTCCTATAATTCACCCCTCCACTTT. It specifies CASSFSPGGSYNSPLHF.